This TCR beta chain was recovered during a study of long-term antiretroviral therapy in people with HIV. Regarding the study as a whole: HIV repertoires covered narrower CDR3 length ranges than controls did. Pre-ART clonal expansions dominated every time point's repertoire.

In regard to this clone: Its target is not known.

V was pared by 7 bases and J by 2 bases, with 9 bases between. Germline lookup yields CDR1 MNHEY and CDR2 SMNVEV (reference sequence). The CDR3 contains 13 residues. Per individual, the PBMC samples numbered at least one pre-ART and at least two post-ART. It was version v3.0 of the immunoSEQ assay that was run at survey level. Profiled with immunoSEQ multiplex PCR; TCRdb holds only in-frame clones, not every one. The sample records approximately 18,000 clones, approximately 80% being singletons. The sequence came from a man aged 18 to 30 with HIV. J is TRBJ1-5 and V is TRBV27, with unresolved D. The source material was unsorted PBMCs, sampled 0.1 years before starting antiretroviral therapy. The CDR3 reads CASILRGNQPQHF. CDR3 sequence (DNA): TGTGCCAGCATTCTCCGCGGCAATCAGCCCCAGCATTTT.